The 32 T cell receptor beta chains reported below all come from one sample, sequenced in a study of T cells in Graves' hyperthyroidism and ophthalmopathy (dated by TCRdb to about 2019). Libraries were made using multiplex PCR. The reads were generated on an Illumina HiSeq 2000. TCR beta CDR3 regions were amplified from RNA transcripts. The first round of RT-PCR for the TCR CDR3 was performed with the HTBI primer set and the Qiagen OneStep RT-PCR kit. TCRdb reworked the public reads: Q25 trimming with fastp, MiXCR clone assembly, productive beta chains retained. Entries are consolidated by CDR3 protein sequence, retaining the most common genes and DNA. In all, the sample holds more than 500,000 distinct CDR3 sequences, and around 13% of those were seen once. Of the sample, 14% falls within the top ten clones. Sequenced sample: blood. The receptors stem from a woman between 40 and 55 years old with Graves' hyperthyroidism.

This clonotype was counted at least ten times. This sequence joins TRBV2 and TRBJ2-5; a possible D gene is TRBD2 (7 bases). Per germline, CDR1 SNHLY and CDR2 FYNNEI. V was pared by 8 bases and J by 3 bases, with 13 bases between. CDR3 length: 13 amino acids. CDR3 DNA sequence: TGTGCCAGCGCCGGGGGGCGGGAAGAGACCCAGTACTTC. It translates to CASAGGREETQYF.

This chain uses TRBV19 with TRBJ2-2, with 11 bases fitting TRBD1. The CDR3 loop spans 15 amino acids. CDR1 is LNHDA, CDR2 SQIVND, per germline (reference sequence). The junction had 4 bases not matched to a gene; V was cut back by 4 bases and J by 6 bases. The CDR3, as DNA: TGTGCCAGTAGTAAACCGGGACAGGGGGCCGGGGAGCTGTTTTTT. Its translation is CASSKPGQGAGELFF.

The table lists this clonotype with many counts. The chain has TRBV5-1 and TRBJ1-1; D perhaps matches TRBD1 (6 bases). The V gene lost 7 bases and the J gene lost 4 bases, with 17 bases spanning the gap. This CDR3 contains 14 residues. Germline CDR1 is SGHRS and CDR2 is YFSETQ. CDR3 protein: CASGIGGSGTEAFF. Written as DNA, the CDR3 is TGCGCCAGCGGTATAGGGGGGAGCGGCACTGAAGCTTTCTTT.

The J gene is TRBJ1-5, the V gene TRBV6-2 or TRBV6-3; D might be TRBD1 (6 bases). CDR3 length: 12 amino acids. Germline V gene lookup returns CDR1 MNHEY and CDR2 SVGEGT. V was pared by 10 bases and J by 4 bases, with 11 bases between. CDR3 amino acids: CATRGFNQPQHF. The CDR3 nucleotides read TGTGCCACCAGGGGATTTAATCAGCCCCAGCATTTT.

The genes are TRBV10-3 and TRBJ1-1; D gene uncertain. There are 14 residues in the CDR3. Germline assignment: CDR1 ENHRY and CDR2 SYGVKD. The V and J ends lost 8 bases and 0 bases respectively, with 13 bases between them. In nucleotides, the CDR3 is TGTGCCATCGGGGATGTTAACATGAACACTGAAGCTTTCTTT. Amino acids: CAIGDVNMNTEAFF.

About this clonotype itself: Its ends do not fully match the called genes, so a read error is possible. The V and J genes are TRBV12-3 or TRBV12-4 and TRBJ2-1, with D possibly matching TRBD2 (6 bases). This CDR3 is 15 amino acids long. DNA for the CDR3: TGTGCCAGCAGCGAAGCGGGTCCGTCCTGCAATGAGCAGTTCTTC. Translation gives CASSEAGPSCNEQFF.

This clonotype was counted ten times or more. This chain joins TRBV20-1 and TRBJ2-4, with D hard to call. Trimming removed 6 bases at V and 8 bases at J, with 11 bases between. The CDR3 is 11 residues long. CDR1 is DFQATT and CDR2 is SNEGSKA in the germline V gene (reference sequence). The CDR3 reads CSAFTRDIQYF. The DNA for the CDR3 is TGCAGTGCGTTCACTCGGGACATTCAGTACTTC.

Many counts were recorded for this clonotype. The J gene is TRBJ1-5, the V gene TRBV12-3 or TRBV12-4; 8 bases fit TRBD1. The CDR3 has 15 amino acids. The V segment lost 2 bases and the J segment 4 bases; nucleotides outside the gene matches: 4. CDR3 bases: TGTGCCAGCAGTTTATCCGACAGGGGAAATCAGCCCCAGCATTTT. Amino acids: CASSLSDRGNQPQHF.

The J gene is TRBJ2-1, the V gene TRBV5-1; D ambiguous. Germline V gives CDR1 SGHRS, CDR2 YFSETQ. This CDR3 region has 15 residues. V dropped 1 base and J dropped 6 bases, with 14 bases sitting between them. The CDR3 region is CASSLFSSLGNEQFF. CDR3 coding DNA: TGCGCCAGCAGCTTGTTTAGCAGCTTGGGCAATGAGCAGTTCTTC.

At least ten counts were recorded for this clonotype. This chain links TRBV27 with TRBJ1-1; possible D gene TRBD1, 6 bases. Germline V gives CDR1 MNHEY, CDR2 SMNVEV (reference sequence). The CDR3 runs 16 residues. Trimming took 6 bases from V and 0 from J, leaving 17 bases between them. The CDR3 DNA is TGTGCCAGCAGCAGTCACAGGGTTTTAATGAACACTGAAGCTTTCTTT. Amino acids: CASSSHRVLMNTEAFF.

The V gene is TRBV10-3, the J gene TRBJ2-6; TRBD1 agrees at 9 bases. This CDR3 spans 18 amino acids. V lost 6 bases, J lost 1 base, and 10 bases stayed unmatched. Germline CDR1 and CDR2: ENHRY and SYGVKD. CDR3 protein: CAIREKGQGFSGANVLTF. The CDR3, as DNA: TGTGCCATCAGAGAGAAGGGACAGGGATTTTCTGGGGCCAACGTCCTGACTTTC.

This clonotype came up many times. The chain has TRBV12-3 or TRBV12-4 and TRBJ2-5; possibly TRBD2 for D (5 bases). This CDR3 has 12 residues. V shed 4 bases and J shed 4 bases, with 7 bases lying between them. CDR3 region: CASSYGVETQYF. The DNA of the CDR3 is TGTGCCAGCAGTTACGGGGTAGAGACCCAGTACTTC.

The table lists this clonotype with many counts. The gene calls are TRBV2 and TRBJ2-7; maybe TRBD2 (5 bases). This CDR3 contains 14 residues. CDR1 is SNHLY and CDR2 is FYNNEI in the germline V gene. The V end lost 8 bases, the J end lost 4 bases, and 18 bases lay between the germline ends. The CDR3 loop reads CASSLQLEGYEQYF. The CDR3 nucleotides are TGTGCCAGCTCGCTCCAGTTAGAGGGTTACGAGCAGTACTTC.

This clonotype was recorded at least ten times. The genes are TRBV7-9 and TRBJ1-2; D ambiguous. This CDR3 spans 12 amino acids. V gave up 5 bases and J gave up 5 bases, with 9 bases separating them. Germline CDR1 and CDR2: SEHNR and FQNEAQ (reference sequence). CDR3 sequence reads: CASSDTTYGYTF. The CDR3 DNA reads TGTGCCAGCAGCGACACGACATATGGCTACACCTTC.

This clonotype was found many times. The gene calls are TRBV19 and TRBJ2-5; D unresolved. The CDR3 totals 13 residues. The V end was cut by 6 bases, the J end by 5 bases, with 13 bases between. Per germline, CDR1 LNHDA and CDR2 SQIVND (reference sequence). This chain's CDR3 is CASSPDPRETQYF. The CDR3 DNA reads as TGTGCCAGTAGCCCTGACCCCAGGGAGACCCAGTACTTC.

The V and J genes are TRBV6-9 and TRBJ1-5; a weak D match, TRBD1 (6 bases). Trimming shortened V by 2 bases and J by 7 bases, and 12 bases separated the two germline ends. Per germline, CDR1 MNHGY and CDR2 SVAAGI. CDR3 length equals 14 residues. The CDR3 protein is CASSYHGGGQPQHF. In nucleotides, the CDR3 is TGTGCCAGCAGTTATCATGGGGGCGGCCAGCCCCAGCATTTT.

This clonotype was observed many times. The V call is TRBV30, the J call TRBJ1-1; perhaps TRBD1 as D (6 bases). Per germline, CDR1 GTSNPN and CDR2 SVGIG (reference sequence). CDR3 size: 15 residues. Trimming shortened V by 3 bases and J by 2 bases, and 16 bases separated the two germline ends. The CDR3 DNA follows: TGTGCCTGGAGCCTTTACCGGGACACAAACACTGAAGCTTTCTTT. This gives the protein CAWSLYRDTNTEAFF.

The sample holds many counts of this clonotype. V gene TRBV19 combines with J gene TRBJ2-1; 10 nucleotides align to TRBD2. The germline gives CDR1 LNHDA, CDR2 SQIVND (reference sequence). With V trimmed by 5 bases and J by 2 bases, 6 bases remained unmatched. The CDR3 spans 16 residues. In DNA form, the CDR3 reads TGTGCCAGTAGTCGGCTAGCGGGAGACGCCTACAATGAGCAGTTCTTC. It yields the protein CASSRLAGDAYNEQFF.

This clonotype was recorded a few times. The rearrangement uses TRBV4-1 and TRBJ1-3; D remains unclear. CDR3 length equals 15 residues. The V and J ends lost 3 bases and 2 bases respectively, with 11 bases between them. Looked up from germline, CDR1 is MGHRA and CDR2 is YSYEKL. Here the CDR3 reads CASSHQTSAGNTIYF. In nucleotides, the CDR3 is TGCGCCAGCAGCCACCAGACGTCAGCTGGAAACACCATATATTTT.

This clonotype turned up a few times. J is TRBJ2-5 and V is TRBV5-1; 8 nucleotides agree with TRBD1. J gave up 5 bases and V 1 base, and 7 bases lay outside the gene matches. This CDR3 contains 15 residues. Germline lookup yields CDR1 SGHRS and CDR2 YFSETQ. The CDR3 loop is CASSLQGARAETQYF. DNA for the CDR3: TGCGCCAGCAGCTTGCAGGGGGCACGCGCCGAGACCCAGTACTTC.

This clonotype was counted at least ten times. The rearrangement uses TRBV10-3 and TRBJ2-7; 9 bases match TRBD1. This CDR3 has 13 residues. V gave up 6 bases and J gave up 5 bases; unmatched junction bases: 5. Germline V gene lookup returns CDR1 ENHRY and CDR2 SYGVKD. CDR3 amino acids: CAISRDREHEQYF. The CDR3 nucleotides read TGTGCCATCAGCCGGGACAGGGAACACGAGCAGTACTTC.

This clonotype has a count of ten or more. This sequence joins TRBV18 and TRBJ1-6; tentatively, D is TRBD1 (5 bases). V was shortened by 6 bases and J by 7 bases, with 13 bases between the two germline ends. This CDR3 contains 14 residues. Germline loops: CDR1 KGHSH, CDR2 LQKENI. CDR3: CASSEGSENSPLHF. CDR3 in DNA: TGTGCCAGCTCTGAGGGGTCGGAGAATTCACCCCTCCACTTT.

The chain is built from TRBV6-1 and TRBJ1-1, with no clear D. In germline, CDR1 is MNHNS, CDR2 SASEGT. Between the trimmed V and J ends, which lost 6 bases and 5 bases, there was a span of 13 bases. The CDR3 is 13 amino acids. The CDR3 sequence: CASSRDALTEAFF. DNA for the CDR3: TGTGCCAGCAGCCGGGATGCCTTAACTGAAGCTTTCTTT.

This clonotype has just a few counts. This chain connects TRBV7-8 to TRBJ2-3, with 8 bases lining up with TRBD1. Trimming removed 5 bases from V and 8 bases from J; junction bases left unmatched: 9. Germline loops: CDR1 SGHVS, CDR2 FQNEAQ. CDR3 length: 14 residues. CDR3 protein: CASSPSGTGLTQYF. As DNA, the CDR3 is TGTGCCAGCAGCCCATCCGGGACAGGCCTTACGCAGTATTTT.

There are many counts of this clonotype. The chain combines TRBV27 with TRBJ2-3; D is undetermined. Trimming removed 2 bases from V and 0 bases from J, with 9 bases in between. The CDR3 runs to 15 residues. Germline V gene sequence: CDR1 MNHEY, CDR2 SMNVEV (reference sequence). The DNA of the CDR3 is TGTGCCAGCAGTTTAGTTCCAGCTAGCACAGATACGCAGTATTTT. This codes for CASSLVPASTDTQYF.

The rearrangement links TRBV19 to TRBJ1-1, with D unclear. V was shortened by 4 bases and J by 0 bases, with 9 bases between the two germline ends. The CDR3 has 14 residues. Looked up from germline, CDR1 is LNHDA and CDR2 is SQIVND (reference sequence). The CDR3 DNA follows: TGTGCCAGTAGTACCGACACCGTGAACACTGAAGCTTTCTTT. Protein: CASSTDTVNTEAFF.

The rearrangement joins TRBV20-1 to TRBJ2-1, with D perhaps matching TRBD2 (6 bases). V was cut by 0 bases and J by 8 bases, with 26 bases left in between. The CDR3 spans 18 residues. Germline-derived CDR1 and CDR2 are DFQATT and SNEGSKA (reference sequence). The CDR3 reads CSARDGVLGLRRRDEQFF. In nucleotides, the CDR3 is TGCAGTGCTAGAGATGGGGTGTTGGGTCTCCGTCGGAGGGATGAGCAGTTCTTC.

This clonotype has just a few counts. V is TRBV5-6 and J is TRBJ1-1; perhaps TRBD1 as D (6 bases). Trimming cost V 2 bases and J 3 bases, with 11 bases left between them. This CDR3 has 14 residues. CDR1 and CDR2 (germline): SGHDT, YYEEEE. The CDR3 nucleotides read TGTGCCAGCAGCTTCTTGGACAGCTACACTGAAGCTTTCTTT. Amino acid sequence: CASSFLDSYTEAFF.

This clonotype showed up many times. V is TRBV7-6 and J is TRBJ2-3; D not certain. V lost 0 bases and J lost 0, with 7 bases in between. The V gene's germline CDR1 is SGHVS and CDR2 FNYEAQ. This CDR3 spans 15 amino acids. CDR3 sequence reads: CASSLAKSSTDTQYF. The DNA of the CDR3 is TGTGCCAGCAGCTTAGCGAAATCTAGCACAGATACGCAGTATTTT. The full variable domain, rest sourced from reference TRBV7-6 and TRBJ2-3, is GAGVSQSPRYKVTKRGQDVALRCDPISGHVSLYWYRQALGQGPEFLTYFNYEAQQDKSGLPNDRFSAERPEGSISTLTIQRTEQRDSAMYRCASSLAKSSTDTQYFGPGTRLTVL.

This clonotype showed up many times. V usage is TRBV11-2 and J usage is TRBJ2-7; D remains ambiguous. The CDR3 runs to 14 residues. Trimming shortened V by 3 bases and J by 5 bases, and 14 bases separated the two germline ends. Germline CDR1 reads SGHAT; CDR2 reads FQNNGV. CDR3 protein: CASSLTDSSNEQYF. CDR3 DNA: TGTGCCAGCAGCTTGACTGACTCTTCCAACGAGCAGTACTTC.

This sequence joins TRBV12-3 or TRBV12-4 and TRBJ1-4; D gene ambiguous. Trimming pared 6 bases from V and 4 bases from J, leaving 15 bases between. The CDR3 is 15 residues long. The CDR3 DNA follows: TGTGCCAGCAGCTTTAGACCGGATAATAATGAAAAACTGTTTTTT. It specifies CASSFRPDNNEKLFF.

The chain carries TRBV6-2 or TRBV6-3 and TRBJ2-2; 7 bases match TRBD1. The CDR3 contains 16 residues. V dropped 0 bases and J dropped 5; count of bases not matched to a gene: 6. The germline gives CDR1 MNHEY, CDR2 SVGEGT. The CDR3 region is CASSYSRGLGTGELFF. The CDR3 DNA reads TGTGCCAGCAGTTACTCGAGGGGGCTGGGTACCGGGGAGCTGTTTTTT.